A single sample is the source of the 27 T cell receptor beta chains below, sequenced in a study of control samples from healthy donors and cancer patients. Generated by immunoSEQ multiplex PCR, the TCRdb table keeps only in-frame clones and is missing some. The table includes approximately 140,000 clones, around 85% detected once. The sequencing input was blood. The receptors come from a woman in her 30s in good health.

This chain links TRBV11-2 with TRBJ1-3; D unclear. This CDR3 spans 17 amino acids. Trimming stripped 2 bases from V and 2 bases from J, with 16 bases between. Germline V gives CDR1 SGHAT, CDR2 FQNNGV. CDR3 nucleotides: TGTGCCAGCAGCTTACTTTCGGGATCGGGTGCTGGAAACACCATATATTTT. This codes for CASSLLSGSGAGNTIYF.

The chain joins TRBV5-5 to TRBJ1-6; weak D call: TRBD1 (6 bases). Germline loops: CDR1 SGHKS, CDR2 YYEKEE (reference sequence). The V end was cut by 4 bases, the J end by 0 bases, with 11 bases between. The CDR3 spans 16 residues. In DNA, the CDR3 is TGTGCCAGCAGCGGAGGGGGAAGCTCCTATAATTCACCCCTCCACTTT. Its translation: CASSGGGSSYNSPLHF.

The gene calls are TRBV29-1 and TRBJ2-1; 7 nucleotides agree with TRBD1. Trimming at V came to 6 bases and at J to 7 bases, leaving 12 bases not matched to a gene. The CDR3 is 14 amino acids. Germline V gene data show CDR1 as SQVTM and CDR2 as ANQGSEA. CDR3 bases: TGCAGCGTATCGACAGGGCGGCTGGGGAATGAGCAGTTCTTC. Protein: CSVSTGRLGNEQFF.

This clone turned up a few times. The chain employs TRBV24-1 and TRBJ2-2, with 8 bases fitting TRBD2. Looked up from germline, CDR1 is KGHDR and CDR2 is SFDVKD. J gave up 4 bases and V 8 bases, and 11 bases lay outside the gene matches. The CDR3 is made up of 16 amino acids. CDR3 loop: CATTTGREGLTGELFF. For the CDR3, the DNA is TGTGCCACCACGACCGGACGGGAGGGCCTCACCGGGGAGCTGTTTTTT.

In its sample, this clone was seen once. J is TRBJ1-5 and V is TRBV30; D is perhaps TRBD1 (5 bases). V lost 4 bases, J lost 8 bases, and 18 bases lay in between. In germline, CDR1 is GTSNPN, CDR2 SVGIG (reference sequence). The CDR3 extends over 14 amino acids. CDR3 sequence: CAWTRTGGDEPQHF. CDR3 sequence (DNA): TGTGCCTGGACCCGGACGGGGGGGGATGAGCCCCAGCATTTT.

CDR3 amino acids: CASSHCLSPLHF. The CDR3 nucleotides are TGCGCCAGCAGTCATTGTCTTTCACCCCTCCACTTT. The chain combines TRBV23-1 with TRBJ1-6; D is unresolved. TRBV23-1 is known as an ORF, though its function is uncertain. The CDR3 is 12 amino acids. The germline V and J ends were trimmed by 3 bases and 9 bases, with 6 bases remaining between them.

The CDR3 DNA reads TGTGCCACCAGCAGAACTCAGGGAGGCTACACCTTC. It translates to CATSRTQGGYTF. The gene calls are TRBV15 and TRBJ1-2; D perhaps matches TRBD1 (5 bases). Germline V CDR1 and CDR2: LNHNV, YYDKDF (reference sequence). CDR3 length: 12 residues. V was trimmed by 2 bases and J by 8 bases, leaving 9 bases between them.

This clone was seen just once. V gene TRBV27 combines with J gene TRBJ2-7, with D possibly TRBD2 on 6 matching bases. CDR1 is MNHEY, CDR2 SMNVEV, per germline (reference sequence). The CDR3 loop spans 16 amino acids. Trimming took off 10 bases at V and 2 bases at J, with 24 bases between the two ends. The CDR3, as DNA: TGTGCCACCCGGCCGGGGGTGACGGGCGCGACCTACGAGCAGTACTTC. Translating it yields CATRPGVTGATYEQYF.

CDR3 in amino acids: CASSSSGSGANVLTF. DNA of the CDR3: TGTGCCAGCAGCTCGTCAGGGTCCGGGGCCAACGTCCTGACTTTC. The chain links TRBV7-9 to TRBJ2-6, with D maybe TRBD1 (5 bases). Between the trimmed V and J ends, which lost 4 bases and 4 bases, there was a span of 11 bases. Per the germline V gene, CDR1 is SEHNR and CDR2 is FQNEAQ (reference sequence). CDR3 size: 15 residues.

This rearrangement joins TRBV5-1 to TRBJ2-5; TRBD2 might be the D (5 bases). V was cut by 4 bases and J by 5 bases, with 33 bases left in between. Germline CDR1 and CDR2: SGHRS and YFSETQ. This CDR3 has 20 residues. The CDR3 coding sequence is TGCGCCAGCAGCCCCCTCGGGTCATCCCTGATGGCCGGGAATAGCGAGACCCAGTACTTC. This encodes CASSPLGSSLMAGNSETQYF.

There are a few counts of this clone. The chain recombines TRBV29-1 with TRBJ1-1; 10 bases line up with TRBD1. The germline V gene encodes CDR1 SQVTM and CDR2 ANQGSEA. The CDR3 sequence is 14 residues long. The V and J ends lost 5 bases and 5 bases, in that order; junction bases with no gene match: 8. The CDR3 here is CSVRRQGAWTEAFF. In DNA form, the CDR3 reads TGCAGCGTTCGACGACAGGGGGCATGGACTGAAGCTTTCTTT.

Of note for this clone: One end of the junction does not line up with germline, which may come from a read error. V and J are TRBV5-1 and TRBJ1-4, with D hard to call. Germline CDR1 reads SGHRS; CDR2 reads YFSETQ. CDR3 length: 13 residues. The CDR3 spells CASTVGQNGKLFF. CDR3 bases: TGCGCCAGCACGGTCGGGCAGAATGGAAAACTGTTTTTT. Full variable domain (missing parts from reference TRBV5-1 and TRBJ1-4): KAGVTQTPRYLIKTRGQQVTLSCSPISGHRSVSWYQQTPGQGLQFLFEYFSETQRNKGNFPGRFSGRQFSNSRSEMNVSTLELGDSALYLCASTVGQNGKLFFGSGTQLSVL.

J is TRBJ2-7 and V is TRBV2, with D possibly being TRBD2 (6 bases). This CDR3 is 14 amino acids long. V was shortened by 5 bases and J by 2 bases, with 13 bases between the two germline ends. Looked up from germline, CDR1 is SNHLY and CDR2 is FYNNEI. The CDR3 reads CASSRRAVTYEQYF. CDR3 in DNA: TGTGCCAGCAGTAGGAGGGCGGTCACCTACGAGCAGTACTTC. Full variable domain (missing parts from reference TRBV2 and TRBJ2-7): EPEVTQTPSHQVTQMGQEVILRCVPISNHLYFYWYRQILGQKVEFLVSFYNNEISEKSEIFDDQFSVERPDGSNFTLKIRSTKLEDSAMYFCASSRRAVTYEQYFGPGTRLTVT.

This clone was detected only once. The chain links TRBV5-1 to TRBJ2-1, with 8 bases that match TRBD2. With V trimmed by 7 bases and J by 4 bases, 7 bases remained unmatched. The CDR3 is made up of 14 amino acids. Germline V gives CDR1 SGHRS, CDR2 YFSETQ. The CDR3 DNA reads as TGCGCCAGCGTCAGCGGGAGCTTATACAATGAGCAGTTCTTC. This encodes CASVSGSLYNEQFF.

The chain carries TRBV12-3 or TRBV12-4 and TRBJ1-3, with D tentatively TRBD1 (5 bases). The germline V and J ends were trimmed by 5 bases and 4 bases, with 9 bases remaining between them. This CDR3 region has 13 residues. Written as DNA, the CDR3 is TGTGCCAGCAGTACGGGGGACGGAAACACCATATATTTT. The encoded protein is CASSTGDGNTIYF.

The chain links TRBV15 to TRBJ2-7, with TRBD2 identical over 12 bases. V lost 5 bases and J lost 6; bases outside the gene matches: 5. The CDR3 spans 14 residues. Germline values: CDR1 LNHNV, CDR2 YYDKDF (reference sequence). The CDR3 coding sequence is TGTGCCACCAGCCCCCGACTAGCGGGGGTCGAGCAGTACTTC. Protein sequence: CATSPRLAGVEQYF.

In regard to this clone: The same CDR3 also results from other DNA sequences found in this sample. The gene calls are TRBV5-1 and TRBJ1-1; D unresolved. Per the germline V gene, CDR1 is SGHRS and CDR2 is YFSETQ. The CDR3 spans 11 residues. V lost 4 bases and J 2 bases, leaving 3 bases between the germline ends. CDR3 in amino acids: CASSLNTEAFF. The CDR3 DNA follows: TGCGCCAGCAGCCTAAACACTGAAGCTTTCTTT.

V gene TRBV11-2 combines with J gene TRBJ1-2; tentatively, D is TRBD1 (6 bases). Per the germline V gene, CDR1 is SGHAT and CDR2 is FQNNGV. The length of the CDR3 is 15 residues. The V end was cut by 5 bases, the J end by 1 base, with 14 bases between. In nucleotides, the CDR3 is TGTGCCAGCAGCGTACAGGGTCCCTATAACTATGGCTACACCTTC. Translated: CASSVQGPYNYGYTF.

J is TRBJ2-5 and V is TRBV18; 9 positions match TRBD2. The CDR3 covers 15 residues. From germline, CDR1 is KGHSH and CDR2 LQKENI. The V and J ends lost 6 bases and 5 bases, in that order; junction bases with no gene match: 10. The CDR3 bases are TGTGCCAGCTCCCCCACCGGGACTAGCAAGGAGACCCAGTACTTC. It yields the protein CASSPTGTSKETQYF.

This clone was recorded only once. This chain links TRBV6-5 with TRBJ1-2, with 10 bases lining up with TRBD1. After removal of 6 bases from V and 4 bases from J, the junction contained 5 bases not matched to a gene. The CDR3 is made up of 14 amino acids. The germline V gene has CDR1 MNHEY and CDR2 SVGAGI. CDR3 sequence reads: CASRPGQGVYGYTF. As DNA, the CDR3 is TGTGCCAGCAGGCCTGGACAGGGGGTCTATGGCTACACCTTC.

The chain employs TRBV27 and TRBJ1-6; 7 bases map to TRBD1. CDR1 and CDR2 (germline): MNHEY, SMNVEV (reference sequence). Unmatched junction bases numbered 7, after V lost 4 bases and J lost 4 bases. The CDR3 runs 16 residues. The CDR3 DNA reads as TGTGCCAGCAGTTCCGGGACAGCGTCTTATAATTCACCCCTCCACTTT. This codes for CASSSGTASYNSPLHF.

The rearrangement joins TRBV7-2 to TRBJ2-7; D remains unclear. Germline CDR1 reads SGHTA; CDR2 reads FQGNSA. The CDR3 is 14 amino acids. V was trimmed by 5 bases and J by 6 bases, leaving 17 bases between them. The CDR3 sequence: CASSPRGLVAEQYF. As DNA, the CDR3 is TGTGCCAGCAGCCCCCGAGGCCTAGTCGCCGAGCAGTACTTC.

This chain joins TRBV5-1 and TRBJ2-1; D gene ambiguous. Between the trimmed V and J ends, which lost 9 bases and 3 bases, there was a span of 16 bases. The CDR3 sequence is 14 residues long. Germline CDR1 is SGHRS and CDR2 is YFSETQ. The CDR3 DNA reads as TGCGCCACCTCACCCCGGAGCTACTACAATGAGCAGTTCTTC. This codes for CATSPRSYYNEQFF.

This clone was counted only a few times. The chain couples TRBV6-5 to TRBJ1-4; D possibly corresponds to TRBD1 (5 bases). The V end was cut by 2 bases, the J end by 7 bases, with 8 bases between. Germline-derived CDR1 and CDR2 are MNHEY and SVGAGI. The CDR3 is 13 amino acids. The CDR3 sequence: CASSYIGGEKLFF. In nucleotides, the CDR3 is TGTGCCAGCAGTTACATTGGGGGTGAAAAACTGTTTTTT.

The chain uses TRBV7-6 and TRBJ2-7, with 8 nucleotides matching TRBD1. Germline CDR1 reads SGHVS; CDR2 reads FNYEAQ. J lost 6 bases, V lost 3 bases, and 10 bases had no gene match. The CDR3 runs 15 residues. The CDR3 loop is CASSFSRTGSFEQYF. The DNA for the CDR3 is TGTGCCAGCAGCTTTTCAAGGACAGGGTCATTCGAGCAGTACTTC.

V gene TRBV10-3 combines with J gene TRBJ2-5; tentative D call: TRBD2 (6 bases). The CDR3 is made up of 15 amino acids. Germline loops: CDR1 ENHRY, CDR2 SYGVKD. The V gene lost 0 bases and the J gene lost 4 bases, with 12 bases spanning the gap. The CDR3 spells CAISESWGVGETQYF. CDR3 in DNA: TGTGCCATCAGTGAGTCGTGGGGGGTTGGAGAGACCCAGTACTTC.

The rearrangement joins TRBV9 to TRBJ2-4, with a possible D match to TRBD2 (6 bases). Trimming stripped 4 bases from V and 0 bases from J, with 17 bases between. Germline V lookup: CDR1 SGDLS, CDR2 YYNGEE. The CDR3 is made up of 17 amino acids. CDR3 sequence: CASSPGVGGVAKNIQYF. DNA for the CDR3: TGTGCCAGCAGCCCGGGAGTGGGCGGGGTAGCCAAAAACATTCAGTACTTC.